Below, 7 T cell receptor beta chains from the same sample are listed, as sequenced in a study of OX40 agonist ivuxolimab in advanced cancers. Sequencing was performed with immunoSEQ multiplex PCR; in TCRdb, only in-frame clones are kept and a portion is missing. The data hold over 65,000 clones, with over 70% observed a single time. Material: CD4+ or CD8+ T cells sorted from blood, obtained in a trial of the OX40 agonist ivuxolimab. These receptors were taken from an adult with an advanced solid tumor such as melanoma, head and neck, liver or kidney cancer.

V gene TRBV4-3 combines with J gene TRBJ2-7; tentatively, D is TRBD2 (6 bases). The V gene's germline CDR1 is LGHNA and CDR2 YSLEER. CDR3 length: 15 amino acids. The V gene lost 3 bases and the J gene lost 3 bases, with 15 bases spanning the gap. The CDR3 sequence is CASSQEPGLLYEQYF. The CDR3 DNA sequence: TGCGCCAGCAGCCAGGAACCGGGACTGCTCTACGAGCAGTACTTC.

CDR3 amino acids: CASSEGGAMNTEAFF. The CDR3 nucleotides read TGTGCCAGCAGCGAGGGAGGGGCTATGAACACTGAAGCTTTCTTT. The chain combines TRBV5-4 with TRBJ1-1; tentatively, D is TRBD1 (5 bases). Trimming removed 4 bases at V and 0 bases at J, with 13 bases between. CDR1 and CDR2 (germline): SGHNT, YYREEE (reference sequence). The CDR3 covers 15 residues. Combining the CDR3 with reference TRBV5-4 and TRBJ1-1 gives the whole variable domain ETGVTQSPTHLIKTRGQQVTLRCSSQSGHNTVSWYQQALGQGPQFIFQYYREEENGRGNFPPRFSGLQFPNYSSELNVNALELDDSALYLCASSEGGAMNTEAFFGQGTRLTVV.

J is TRBJ1-2 and V is TRBV6-5, with 8 positions matching TRBD1. The CDR3 runs to 15 residues. Germline V gives CDR1 MNHEY, CDR2 SVGAGI. V lost 6 bases and J lost 4; bases outside the gene matches: 10. CDR3 region: CASSPNTGGRYGYTF. CDR3 bases: TGTGCCAGCAGCCCAAACACAGGGGGTCGCTATGGCTACACCTTC.

This chain links TRBV28 with TRBJ1-5, with TRBD1 as a possible D gene (5 bases). The V gene lost 6 bases and the J gene lost 2 bases, with 17 bases spanning the gap. Germline CDR1 and CDR2: MDHEN and SYDVKM. The CDR3 length is 16 residues. This CDR3 is CASSPARGRGNQPQHF. The DNA for the CDR3 is TGTGCCAGCAGCCCCGCTCGCGGCAGGGGCAATCAGCCCCAGCATTTT.

The rearrangement links TRBV21-1 to TRBJ2-5; no check of the table's D call, TRBD1, against the DNA was made. TRBV21-1 is recorded as a pseudogene. This CDR3 contains 16 residues. CDR3 nucleotide sequence: TGTGCCAGCGGATATTCCGGGACAGGGGTTGGTGAGACCCAGTACTTC. Translating gives CASGYSGTGVGETQYF.

The V and J genes are TRBV27 and TRBJ2-5, with 8 bases identical to TRBD2. The V gene's germline CDR1 is MNHEY and CDR2 SMNVEV (reference sequence). V gave up 4 bases and J gave up 2 bases; unmatched junction bases: 3. CDR3 length equals 14 residues. CDR3 sequence: CASSWGLGQETQYF. The CDR3 coding sequence is TGTGCCAGCAGTTGGGGACTAGGGCAAGAGACCCAGTACTTC.

This sequence joins TRBV7-9 and TRBJ1-4; no firm D call. The V gene's germline CDR1 is SEHNR and CDR2 FQNEAQ (reference sequence). V dropped 2 bases and J dropped 12 bases, with 7 bases sitting between them. The CDR3 length is 11 residues. In DNA form, the CDR3 reads TGTGCCAGCAGCTTAAAAATTGAACTGTTTTTT. It translates to CASSLKIELFF.